Listed here are 28 T cell receptor beta chains from one sample, sequenced in a study of blood T cell repertoires in COVID-19. Generated by immunoSEQ multiplex PCR, the TCRdb table keeps only in-frame clones and is missing some. The sample includes around 80,000 clones, approximately 78% of them seen just once. Source material: peripheral blood. Source of these receptors: a woman of 80 years or more with active or convalescent COVID-19.

V and J are TRBV12-3 or TRBV12-4 and TRBJ1-3; D not certain. CDR3 size: 11 residues. V lost 8 bases and J lost 9, with 11 bases in between. CDR3 in amino acids: CASGILATIYF. For the CDR3, the DNA is TGTGCCAGCGGCATTTTGGCCACCATATATTTT.

This clone was recorded once. The V and J genes are TRBV7-9 and TRBJ2-1; 9 bases are a match to TRBD1. The CDR3 contains 16 residues. V shed 2 bases, J shed 4 bases, and the junction held 6 bases outside the gene matches. Per germline, CDR1 SEHNR and CDR2 FQNEAQ (reference sequence). CDR3 region: CASSLRGTGLYNEQFF. The CDR3 DNA is TGTGCCAGCAGCTTAAGAGGGACAGGGCTTTACAATGAGCAGTTCTTC.

This rearrangement joins TRBV11-3 to TRBJ2-7; the match to TRBD1 covers 9 bases. Germline assignment: CDR1 SGHNT and CDR2 YENEEA. Trimming at V came to 5 bases and at J to 6 bases, leaving 8 bases not matched to a gene. The CDR3 extends over 14 amino acids. The CDR3 DNA sequence: TGTGCCAGCAGCCAGGACAGGGGCGGTTTCGAGCAGTACTTC. Translating it yields CASSQDRGGFEQYF.

V gene TRBV6-4 combines with J gene TRBJ1-2; D is unresolved. Germline V CDR1 and CDR2: MRHNA, SNTAGT. This CDR3 region has 13 residues. Trimming removed 2 bases from V and 4 bases from J, with 8 bases in between. CDR3 residues: CASSDQAGYGYTF. The CDR3, as DNA: TGTGCCAGCAGTGACCAGGCCGGCTATGGCTACACCTTC.

This clone was picked up one time. The V and J genes are TRBV27 and TRBJ2-7; 10 nucleotides match TRBD1. Germline CDR1 MNHEY, CDR2 SMNVEV (reference sequence). The CDR3 is 16 amino acids. With V trimmed by 6 bases and J by 2 bases, 10 bases remained unmatched. The CDR3 coding sequence is TGTGCCAGCAGCACACTACCAGGGACAGGGGCCTACGAGCAGTACTTC. Translated, it gives CASSTLPGTGAYEQYF.

The chain couples TRBV11-3 to TRBJ1-2; D not resolved. The CDR3 consists of 18 residues. Germline V gives CDR1 SGHNT, CDR2 YENEEA. Trimming stripped 5 bases from V and 1 base from J, with 23 bases between. CDR3 region: CASSPRLGFGAINYGYTF. The CDR3 DNA reads TGTGCCAGCAGCCCCCGACTCGGGTTTGGCGCTATTAACTATGGCTACACCTTC.

The V call is TRBV5-1, the J call TRBJ2-5, with D tentatively TRBD2 (5 bases). This CDR3 region has 16 residues. CDR1 is SGHRS and CDR2 is YFSETQ in the germline V gene. Trimming stripped 2 bases from V and 1 base from J, with 15 bases between. The CDR3 is CASSLPQRTVQETQYF. The CDR3 DNA is TGCGCCAGCAGCTTACCTCAGCGGACCGTCCAAGAGACCCAGTACTTC.

This rearrangement joins TRBV4-1 to TRBJ2-7; D may be TRBD2 (7 bases). CDR1 and CDR2 (germline): MGHRA, YSYEKL. The V end was cut by 1 base, the J end by 4 bases, with 17 bases between. CDR3 size: 16 residues. The CDR3 DNA sequence: TGCGCCAGCAGCCAAGGGCGGACTAGGGGGGATTACGAGCAGTACTTC. Its translation: CASSQGRTRGDYEQYF.

This clone was observed a single time. Here the CDR3 reads CASSLARGADTQYF. As DNA, the CDR3 is TGTGCCAGCAGCTTAGCCAGGGGGGCAGATACGCAGTATTTT. The J gene is TRBJ2-3, the V gene TRBV7-2; D possibly corresponds to TRBD1 (7 bases). The CDR3 is 14 residues long. V lost 0 bases and J lost 4, with 8 bases in between. Looked up from germline, CDR1 is SGHTA and CDR2 is FQGNSA.

The chain carries TRBV7-8 and TRBJ2-4; 8 nucleotides agree with TRBD2. V shed 5 bases and J 6 bases; nucleotides not matched to a gene: 15. The germline CDR1 and CDR2 sequences are SGHVS and FQNEAQ. This CDR3 is 17 amino acids long. DNA for the CDR3: TGTGCCAGCAGCCCCGCGGTAGCGGGGCTCTTTGGAAACATTCAGTACTTC. Translating gives CASSPAVAGLFGNIQYF.

This clone has only a few counts. The CDR3 spells CASSPPRQGSTGELFF. CDR3 sequence (DNA): TGTGCCAGCTCACCACCTCGACAGGGGTCCACCGGGGAGCTGTTTTTT. The chain carries TRBV18 and TRBJ2-2; 8 positions agree with TRBD1. Unmatched junction bases numbered 4, after V lost 0 bases and J lost 4 bases. The germline CDR1 and CDR2 sequences are KGHSH and LQKENI. The CDR3 is 16 amino acids.

This chain links TRBV2 with TRBJ2-3; D gene ambiguous. Deletions cut 5 bases from V and 1 base from J, with 10 bases between. Germline V gene sequence: CDR1 SNHLY, CDR2 FYNNEI. The CDR3 is 14 residues long. CDR3 in DNA: TGTGCCAGCAGTAGACCGGAGCGCACAGATACGCAGTATTTT. Translated: CASSRPERTDTQYF.

The chain recombines TRBV7-2 with TRBJ1-2; D is unclear. The CDR3 runs to 15 residues. The V end was cut by 1 base, the J end by 4 bases, with 13 bases between. Germline V lookup: CDR1 SGHTA, CDR2 FQGNSA. CDR3 amino acids: CASSLVGVGSYGYTF. The CDR3 bases are TGTGCCAGCAGCTTAGTAGGAGTAGGGAGCTATGGCTACACCTTC.

This chain uses TRBV7-9 with TRBJ2-1; maybe TRBD1 (6 bases). The germline V and J ends were trimmed by 5 bases and 0 bases, with 17 bases remaining between them. Per germline, CDR1 SEHNR and CDR2 FQNEAQ (reference sequence). CDR3 size: 17 residues. The CDR3 loop reads CASSPYGQLPSYNEQFF. CDR3 bases: TGTGCCAGCAGCCCCTACGGACAGCTCCCCTCCTACAATGAGCAGTTCTTC.

The chain carries TRBV11-3 and TRBJ2-1; D gene ambiguous. The CDR3 length is 13 residues. CDR1 and CDR2 from the germline V gene are SGHNT and YENEEA. V lost 0 bases to trimming and J lost 10 bases, with 10 bases between them. CDR3: CASSLENSREQFF. The CDR3 DNA reads TGTGCCAGCAGCTTAGAAAATTCGAGAGAGCAGTTCTTC. Drawing the rest from reference TRBV11-3 and TRBJ2-1, the complete variable domain is EAGVVQSPRYKIIEKKQPVAFWCNPISGHNTLYWYLQNLGQGPELLIRYENEEAVDDSQLPKDRFSAERLKGVDSTLKIQPAELGDSAVYLCASSLENSREQFFGPGTRLTVL.

The V and J genes are TRBV11-2 and TRBJ2-2, with TRBD2 matching 11 bases. The length of the CDR3 is 18 residues. The junction had 10 bases not matched to a gene; V was cut back by 4 bases and J by 3 bases. Germline values: CDR1 SGHAT, CDR2 FQNNGV. CDR3 region: CASSSFPLAGGDTGELFF. CDR3 coding DNA: TGTGCCAGCAGCTCCTTCCCCCTAGCGGGGGGCGACACCGGGGAGCTGTTTTTT.

This chain connects TRBV5-6 to TRBJ1-6, with D tentatively TRBD1 (6 bases). The CDR3 consists of 14 residues. In germline, CDR1 is SGHDT, CDR2 YYEEEE. Trimming shortened V by 3 bases and J by 8 bases, and 12 bases separated the two germline ends. CDR3 amino acids: CASSYLTGYSPLHF. CDR3 sequence (DNA): TGTGCCAGCAGCTACTTGACAGGTTATTCACCCCTCCACTTT.

In this sample, this clone turned up a few times. The rearrangement links TRBV19 to TRBJ2-2; 8 bases line up with TRBD2. J lost 1 base, V lost 5 bases, and 3 bases had no gene match. CDR3 size: 15 residues. CDR1 is LNHDA, CDR2 SQIVND, per germline (reference sequence). The CDR3: CASSPREGNTGELFF. The CDR3 DNA reads as TGTGCCAGTAGTCCCCGGGAGGGGAACACCGGGGAGCTGTTTTTT.

The chain employs TRBV7-2 and TRBJ2-1, with 13 bases matching TRBD2. The germline V gene encodes CDR1 SGHTA and CDR2 FQGNSA. The CDR3 spans 16 residues. J lost 6 bases, V lost 4 bases, and 6 bases had no gene match. The CDR3 loop is CASSSTSGGARNEQFF. DNA of the CDR3: TGTGCCAGCAGCTCCACTAGCGGGGGGGCACGCAATGAGCAGTTCTTC.

The V gene is TRBV7-2, the J gene TRBJ2-7; 12 bases agree with TRBD1. The CDR3 is 14 amino acids. Germline trimming cut 5 bases from V and 4 bases from J; bases unmatched to any gene: 3. The V gene's germline CDR1 is SGHTA and CDR2 FQGNSA. CDR3 loop: CASSRGQGAYEQYF. In DNA, the CDR3 is TGTGCCAGCAGCAGGGGACAGGGGGCTTACGAGCAGTACTTC.

V usage is TRBV2 and J usage is TRBJ2-1; 14 bases are a match to TRBD2. Per germline, CDR1 SNHLY and CDR2 FYNNEI. J gave up 9 bases and V 8 bases, and 6 bases lay outside the gene matches. The CDR3 has 14 amino acids. CDR3 loop: CASLGLAGGFEQFF. The CDR3 DNA reads TGTGCCAGCCTTGGACTAGCGGGAGGCTTTGAGCAGTTCTTC.

This clone was observed a single time. The rearrangement links TRBV6-2 or TRBV6-3 to TRBJ2-3, with 13 bases that match TRBD2. CDR1 and CDR2 from the germline V gene are MNHEY and SVGEGT. After removal of 5 bases from V and 5 bases from J, the junction contained 7 bases not matched to a gene. This CDR3 contains 16 residues. DNA for the CDR3: TGTGCCAGCAGTCCCGGACTAGCGGGAGTAGTAGATACGCAGTATTTT. Amino acid sequence: CASSPGLAGVVDTQYF.

The CDR3 coding sequence is TGCAGCGTAGGGACTAGCGGGGGACAAGAGACCCAGTACTTC. It specifies CSVGTSGGQETQYF. The V and J genes are TRBV29-1 and TRBJ2-5, with 14 positions matching TRBD2. Germline CDR1 is SQVTM and CDR2 is ANQGSEA. The CDR3 contains 14 residues. The ends lost 6 bases at V and 2 bases at J; junction bases unmatched: 2.

This clone was found once. The chain is built from TRBV5-1 and TRBJ2-3; TRBD2 matches at 7 bases. CDR3 length equals 19 residues. V lost 0 bases, J lost 1 base, and 14 bases stayed unmatched. Looked up from germline, CDR1 is SGHRS and CDR2 is YFSETQ. Written as DNA, the CDR3 is TGCGCCAGCAGCTTGGCCCTAGGGATGTTTACTAGCGGCACAGATACGCAGTATTTT. This codes for CASSLALGMFTSGTDTQYF.

V is TRBV7-2 and J is TRBJ2-5, with 8 nucleotides matching TRBD1. Germline CDR1 is SGHTA and CDR2 is FQGNSA. The CDR3 sequence is 15 residues long. Unmatched junction bases numbered 6, after V lost 1 base and J lost 5 bases. CDR3 residues: CASSLGTDRVETQYF. The CDR3 DNA follows: TGTGCCAGCAGCTTAGGAACGGACAGGGTGGAGACCCAGTACTTC.

This clone was seen just once. The chain carries TRBV28 and TRBJ2-2; TRBD1 matches 9 bases. Unmatched junction bases numbered 10, after V lost 6 bases and J lost 5 bases. The CDR3 consists of 16 residues. CDR1 and CDR2 from the germline V gene are MDHEN and SYDVKM. In nucleotides, the CDR3 is TGTGCCAGCAGCGCAACAGGGGGCGCGTGGACCGGGGAGCTGTTTTTT. Translation gives CASSATGGAWTGELFF.

The V gene is TRBV4-1, the J gene TRBJ1-1; a possible D gene is TRBD1 (6 bases). V lost 1 base and J 3 bases, leaving 12 bases between the germline ends. There are 15 residues in the CDR3. CDR1 and CDR2 (germline): MGHRA, YSYEKL. CDR3 nucleotide sequence: TGCGCCAGCAGCCAAGTAGGAAGGACAGACACTGAAGCTTTCTTT. This gives the protein CASSQVGRTDTEAFF.

The chain is built from TRBV5-1 and TRBJ2-3; D gene uncertain. The CDR3 is 14 amino acids. CDR1 is SGHRS, CDR2 YFSETQ, per germline. Trimming shortened V by 4 bases and J by 0 bases, and 9 bases separated the two germline ends. CDR3 bases: TGCGCCAGCAGCGACCCCGGGAGCACAGATACGCAGTATTTT. It specifies CASSDPGSTDTQYF. The whole variable domain, filled in from reference TRBV5-1 and TRBJ2-3, reads KAGVTQTPRYLIKTRGQQVTLSCSPISGHRSVSWYQQTPGQGLQFLFEYFSETQRNKGNFPGRFSGRQFSNSRSEMNVSTLELGDSALYLCASSDPGSTDTQYFGPGTRLTVL.